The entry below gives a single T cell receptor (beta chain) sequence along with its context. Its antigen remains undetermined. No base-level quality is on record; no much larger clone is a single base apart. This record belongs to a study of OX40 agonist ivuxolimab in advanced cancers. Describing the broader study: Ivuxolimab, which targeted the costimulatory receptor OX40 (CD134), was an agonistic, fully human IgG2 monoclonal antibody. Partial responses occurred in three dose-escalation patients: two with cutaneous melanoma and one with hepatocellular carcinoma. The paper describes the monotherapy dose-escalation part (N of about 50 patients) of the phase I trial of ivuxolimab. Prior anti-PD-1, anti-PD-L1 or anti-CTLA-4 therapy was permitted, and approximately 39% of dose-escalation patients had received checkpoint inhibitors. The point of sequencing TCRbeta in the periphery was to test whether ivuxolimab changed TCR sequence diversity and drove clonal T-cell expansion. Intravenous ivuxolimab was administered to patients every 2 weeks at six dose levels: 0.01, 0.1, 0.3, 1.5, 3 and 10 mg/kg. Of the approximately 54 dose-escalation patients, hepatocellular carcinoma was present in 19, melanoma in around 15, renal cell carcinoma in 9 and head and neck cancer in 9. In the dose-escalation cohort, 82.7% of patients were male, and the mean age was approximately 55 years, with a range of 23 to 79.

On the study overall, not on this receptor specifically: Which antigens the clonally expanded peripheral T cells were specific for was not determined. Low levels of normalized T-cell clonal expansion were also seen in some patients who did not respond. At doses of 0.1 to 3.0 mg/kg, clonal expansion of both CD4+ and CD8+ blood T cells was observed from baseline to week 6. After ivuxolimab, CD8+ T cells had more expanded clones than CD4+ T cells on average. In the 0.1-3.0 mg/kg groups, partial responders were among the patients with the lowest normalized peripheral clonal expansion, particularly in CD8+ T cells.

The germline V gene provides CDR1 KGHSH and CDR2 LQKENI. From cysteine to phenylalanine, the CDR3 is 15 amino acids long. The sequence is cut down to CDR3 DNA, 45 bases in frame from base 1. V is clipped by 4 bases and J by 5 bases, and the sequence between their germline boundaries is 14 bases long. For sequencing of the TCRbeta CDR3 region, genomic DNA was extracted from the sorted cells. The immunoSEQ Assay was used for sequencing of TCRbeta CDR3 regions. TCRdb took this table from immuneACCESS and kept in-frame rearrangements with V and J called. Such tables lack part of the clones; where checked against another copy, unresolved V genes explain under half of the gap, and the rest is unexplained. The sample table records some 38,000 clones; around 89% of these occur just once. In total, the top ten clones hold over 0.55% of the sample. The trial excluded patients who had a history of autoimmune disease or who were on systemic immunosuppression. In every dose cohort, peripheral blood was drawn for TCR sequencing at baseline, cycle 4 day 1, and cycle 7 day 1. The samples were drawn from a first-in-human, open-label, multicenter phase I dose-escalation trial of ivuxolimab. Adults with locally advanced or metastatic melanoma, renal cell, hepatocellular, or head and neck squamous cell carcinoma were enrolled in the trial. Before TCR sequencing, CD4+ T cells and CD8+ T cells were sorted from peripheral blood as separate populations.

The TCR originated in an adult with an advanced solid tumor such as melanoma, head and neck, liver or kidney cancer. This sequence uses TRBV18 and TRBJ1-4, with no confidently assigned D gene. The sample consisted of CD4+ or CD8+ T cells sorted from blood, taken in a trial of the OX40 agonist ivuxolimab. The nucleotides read TGTGCCAGCTCACTCCGGACTGAAAGAAATGAAAAACTGTTTTTT. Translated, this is CASSLRTERNEKLFF.